Shown below are 6 T cell receptor beta chains from a single sample sequenced in a study of blood T cells in healthy people across ages. It was with a sample-barcoded 5' primer and a J-beta primer mix that a second PCR of roughly 7 to 12 cycles was run. Using its own MiXCR run on the 5' RACE reads, TCRdb lists one record per CDR3 protein. Of some 1,500,000 distinct CDR3 sequences in the sample, about 45% were seen once. The sequenced material came from blood. These receptor sequences come from a young woman in good health.

J is TRBJ1-4 and V is TRBV6-5, with D hard to call. CDR1 MNHEY and CDR2 SVGAGI come from the germline V gene. Trimming took off 0 bases at V and 4 bases at J, with 9 bases between the two ends. CDR3 length: 15 amino acids. CDR3 in amino acids: CASSYSNRVNEKLFF. The CDR3 DNA follows: TGTGCCAGCAGTTACTCGAACAGAGTTAATGAAAAACTGTTTTTT.

This clonotype has more than one count but fewer than ten. V and J are TRBV25-1 and TRBJ2-5; D is unresolved. This CDR3 is built from 12 residues. Trimming shortened V by 3 bases and J by 6 bases, and 8 bases separated the two germline ends. The germline gives CDR1 MGHDK, CDR2 SYGVNS. The CDR3 sequence is CASSDPKQTQYF. DNA of the CDR3: TGTGCCAGCAGTGACCCTAAACAGACCCAGTACTTC.

The chain combines TRBV7-6 with TRBJ2-7, with 9 nucleotides matching TRBD1. Germline lookup yields CDR1 SGHVS and CDR2 FNYEAQ. The CDR3 runs 13 residues. Trimming cost V 5 bases and J 9 bases; bases outside gene matches: 8. The CDR3 DNA is TGTGCCAGCAGCCGGACAGGGGCTGGCGGGCAGTACTTC. Protein product: CASSRTGAGGQYF.

The chain recombines TRBV4-1 with TRBJ2-7; D unresolved. The CDR3 runs 15 residues. Between the trimmed V and J ends, which lost 0 bases and 3 bases, there was a span of 12 bases. CDR1 is MGHRA, CDR2 YSYEKL, per germline. CDR3 sequence reads: CASSQDPGPYYEQYF. In DNA, the CDR3 is TGCGCCAGCAGCCAAGACCCGGGTCCTTACTACGAGCAGTACTTC.

The rearrangement links TRBV6-5 to TRBJ1-3; no definite D call. Trimming stripped 0 bases from V and 0 bases from J, with 6 bases between. CDR1 is MNHEY, CDR2 SVGAGI, per germline. The CDR3 spans 15 residues. The CDR3 loop reads CASSYSGSSGNTIYF. The CDR3 DNA follows: TGTGCCAGCAGTTACTCCGGTAGCTCTGGAAACACCATATATTTT.

A few counts support this clonotype. The chain has TRBV7-9 and TRBJ2-7, with D possibly being TRBD2 (5 bases). The V and J ends lost 4 bases and 7 bases respectively, with 17 bases between them. CDR3 length: 14 residues. Germline V gives CDR1 SEHNR, CDR2 FQNEAQ (reference sequence). DNA of the CDR3: TGTGCCAGCAGCTCATTGACTCCCGGAGGAGAGCAGTACTTC. Amino acid sequence: CASSSLTPGGEQYF.